The 28 T cell receptor beta chains below were found in one sample sequenced in a study of cytotoxic CD8 clonotypes in ibrutinib-treated CLL. Measured with immunoSEQ multiplex PCR; TCRdb has only the in-frame clones, and not every one. The table has fewer than 300,000 clones, roughly four fifths seen once. This sample comprised PBMCs, obtained at disease progression, from a patient treated with ibrutinib. The receptor set was obtained from a human donor with chronic lymphocytic leukemia.

The rearrangement links TRBV29-1 to TRBJ2-5; a possible D gene is TRBD1 (6 bases). Germline values: CDR1 SQVTM, CDR2 ANQGSEA. This CDR3 is built from 13 residues. V lost 4 bases, J lost 2 bases, and 11 bases lay in between. The CDR3 nucleotides are TGCAGCGTTGGCCAGGGGCCACAAGAGACCCAGTACTTC. Protein: CSVGQGPQETQYF.

This chain uses TRBV18 with TRBJ2-1; D uncertain. This CDR3 comprises 12 residues. Trimming removed 3 bases at V and 9 bases at J, with 9 bases between. CDR1 and CDR2 from the germline V gene are KGHSH and LQKENI. The CDR3 region has the DNA TGTGCCAGCTCACCCCTTATAGGTGAGCAGTTCTTC. Translating it yields CASSPLIGEQFF. The full variable domain, rest sourced from reference TRBV18 and TRBJ2-1, is NAGVMQNPRHLVRRRGQEARLRCSPMKGHSHVYWYRQLPEEGLKFMVYLQKENIIDESGMPKERFSAEFPKEGPSILRIQQVVRGDSAAYFCASSPLIGEQFFGPGTRLTVL.

V and J are TRBV18 and TRBJ2-5, with TRBD1 as a possible D gene (5 bases). V lost 2 bases to trimming and J lost 4 bases, with 11 bases between them. Germline V gene data show CDR1 as KGHSH and CDR2 as LQKENI. The CDR3 has 14 residues. CDR3 amino acids: CASSPGSGRETQYF. Written as DNA, the CDR3 is TGTGCCAGCTCACCAGGTTCAGGGCGAGAGACCCAGTACTTC.

The chain joins TRBV28 to TRBJ2-5, with D perhaps matching TRBD2 (5 bases). Matching the DNA end better, TRBJ2-7 makes the J call doubtful. Germline lookup yields CDR1 MDHEN and CDR2 SYDVKM. This CDR3 region has 14 residues. Written as DNA, the CDR3 is TGTGCCAGCAGTTTTGGTGGGAGAGGGTACGAGCAGTACTTC. It translates to CASSFGGRGYEQYF.

J is TRBJ2-7 and V is TRBV11-2; a weak D match, TRBD2 (6 bases). Germline V gene data show CDR1 as SGHAT and CDR2 as FQNNGV. CDR3 length equals 15 residues. The germline V and J ends were trimmed by 1 base and 3 bases, with 13 bases remaining between them. Here the CDR3 reads CASSLVAGSNYEQYF. The CDR3 DNA is TGTGCCAGCAGCTTAGTTGCGGGAAGCAACTACGAGCAGTACTTC.

The V call is TRBV5-1, the J call TRBJ2-1; 8 bases line up with TRBD1. The CDR3 length is 15 residues. Germline CDR1 and CDR2: SGHRS and YFSETQ. The J segment lost 11 bases and the V segment lost 0 bases, leaving 10 bases of the junction unmatched. The CDR3 sequence is CASSLASAGGVQQFF. CDR3 DNA sequence: TGCGCCAGCAGCTTGGCCTCGGCAGGGGGCGTTCAGCAGTTCTTC.

J is TRBJ2-7 and V is TRBV27, with 8 bases matching TRBD1. Germline-derived CDR1 and CDR2 are MNHEY and SMNVEV (reference sequence). J was trimmed by 7 bases and V by 6 bases; bases with no gene match: 8. The CDR3 spans 13 residues. This CDR3 is CASSRGLLWEQYF. For the CDR3, the DNA is TGTGCCAGCAGCAGGGGGCTCCTCTGGGAGCAGTACTTC.

CDR3 protein: CASSLLSLAGMRETQYF. For the CDR3, the DNA is TGCGCCAGCAGTCTACTAAGCCTAGCGGGGATGAGGGAGACCCAGTACTTC. J is TRBJ2-5 and V is TRBV5-1; 9 nucleotides agree with TRBD2. J gave up 5 bases and V 5 bases, and 16 bases lay outside the gene matches. Germline CDR1 SGHRS, CDR2 YFSETQ. The CDR3 totals 17 residues.

The table lists this clone with a few counts. V gene TRBV7-8 combines with J gene TRBJ2-2; maybe TRBD1 (6 bases). CDR1 and CDR2 (germline): SGHVS, FQNEAQ. The length of the CDR3 is 15 residues. V was clipped by 5 bases and J by 1 base, with 11 bases between them. The CDR3 DNA sequence: TGTGCCAGCAGCCATATGACAGGGAACACCGGGGAGCTGTTTTTT. This translates into CASSHMTGNTGELFF. The full variable domain, with the rest looked up from reference TRBV7-8 and TRBJ2-2, is GAGVSQSPRYKVAKRGQDVALRCDPISGHVSLFWYQQALGQGPEFLTYFQNEAQLDKSGLPSDRFFAERPEGSVSTLKIQRTQQEDSAVYLCASSHMTGNTGELFFGEGSRLTVL.

The chain combines TRBV9 with TRBJ2-1; possible D gene TRBD2, 6 bases. V gave up 4 bases and J gave up 16 bases, with 21 bases separating them. The germline CDR1 and CDR2 sequences are SGDLS and YYNGEE. This CDR3 is built from 13 residues. CDR3 amino acids: CASSPPGLARNFF. CDR3 DNA: TGTGCCAGCAGCCCCCCTGGGCTAGCGAGGAACTTCTTC.

This clone was detected only a few times. The chain has TRBV7-9 and TRBJ2-5; 12 bases line up with TRBD2. Germline CDR1 SEHNR, CDR2 FQNEAQ (reference sequence). V lost 4 bases and J lost 1; bases outside the gene matches: 4. The CDR3 is 16 amino acids. CDR3 nucleotide sequence: TGTGCCAGCAGCTCTACTAGCGGGGGGCTCCAAGAGACCCAGTACTTC. This encodes CASSSTSGGLQETQYF. Variable domain in full (rest from reference TRBV7-9 and TRBJ2-5): DTGVSQNPRHKITKRGQNVTFRCDPISEHNRLYWYRQTLGQGPEFLTYFQNEAQLEKSRLLSDRFSAERPKGSFSTLEIQRTEQGDSAMYLCASSSTSGGLQETQYFGPGTRLLVL.

The rearrangement uses TRBV5-6 and TRBJ2-5; weak D call: TRBD2 (6 bases). Germline V lookup: CDR1 SGHDT, CDR2 YYEEEE. The CDR3 is 15 amino acids. V lost 1 base, J lost 2 bases, and 12 bases lay in between. DNA of the CDR3: TGTGCCAGCAGCTTGACCGGGACTTGGCAAGAGACCCAGTACTTC. Residues: CASSLTGTWQETQYF.

The chain recombines TRBV13 with TRBJ2-7, with D perhaps matching TRBD1 or TRBD2 (6 bases each). The CDR3 is 14 residues long. With 2 bases removed from V and 2 bases from J, the gap between germline ends came to 10 bases. CDR1 is PRHDT, CDR2 FYEKMQ, per germline (reference sequence). This CDR3 is CASSLFGGAYEQYF. CDR3 nucleotides: TGTGCCAGCAGCTTATTCGGGGGCGCCTACGAGCAGTACTTC.

The rearrangement uses TRBV2 and TRBJ2-7; 8 nucleotides match TRBD2. CDR1 is SNHLY and CDR2 is FYNNEI in the germline V gene. The CDR3 covers 16 residues. Trimming at V came to 1 base and at J to 7 bases, leaving 12 bases not matched to a gene. The CDR3 reads CASSEGRDSGEGEQYF. The CDR3, as DNA: TGTGCCAGCAGTGAAGGGAGGGATAGCGGGGAAGGGGAGCAGTACTTC.

In its sample, this clone was seen once. The chain employs TRBV5-6 and TRBJ2-2; D is possibly TRBD2 (6 bases). This CDR3 region has 14 residues. Trimming stripped 0 bases from V and 6 bases from J, with 9 bases between. CDR1 is SGHDT, CDR2 YYEEEE, per germline. For the CDR3, the DNA is TGTGCCAGCAGCTTGGCGGGAGCGGCCGGGGAGCTGTTTTTT. This sequence encodes CASSLAGAAGELFF.

The sample holds a few counts of this clone. The genes are TRBV6-1 and TRBJ1-5; D is uncertain. Per germline, CDR1 MNHNS and CDR2 SASEGT. V was cut by 4 bases and J by 6 bases, with 10 bases left in between. This CDR3 is 13 amino acids long. The CDR3: CASSALFLQPQHF. DNA for the CDR3: TGTGCCAGCAGTGCCCTATTCCTTCAGCCCCAGCATTTT.

In this sample, this clone turned up a few times. This chain uses TRBV11-2 with TRBJ1-4; D possibly corresponds to TRBD1 (5 bases). The germline V gene has CDR1 SGHAT and CDR2 FQNNGV. The CDR3 is made up of 17 amino acids. Trimming took off 0 bases at V and 8 bases at J, with 19 bases between the two ends. The DNA of the CDR3 is TGTGCCAGCAGCTTAGATACAGGACCGTCTGGAGGGGAAAAACTGTTTTTT. It yields the protein CASSLDTGPSGGEKLFF.

In this sample, this clone turned up a few times. The chain is built from TRBV29-1 and TRBJ2-1, with TRBD1 matching 10 bases. From germline, CDR1 is SQVTM and CDR2 ANQGSEA. The CDR3 runs 13 residues. The junction had 3 bases not matched to a gene; V was cut back by 0 bases and J by 10 bases. In nucleotides, the CDR3 is TGCAGCGTTGAAGAGGACAGGGGGAAGGAGCAGTTCTTC. Its translation: CSVEEDRGKEQFF.

This clone came up once. This CDR3 reads CASSPPQGSYEQYF. The CDR3 DNA is TGCGCCAGCAGCCCCCCGCAGGGATCCTACGAGCAGTACTTC. This sequence joins TRBV5-1 and TRBJ2-7; possibly TRBD1 for D (5 bases). The ends were cut back, 4 bases at V and 1 base at J, with 12 bases in the middle. This CDR3 is 14 amino acids long. CDR1 and CDR2 from the germline V gene are SGHRS and YFSETQ. Variable domain in full (rest from reference TRBV5-1 and TRBJ2-7): KAGVTQTPRYLIKTRGQQVTLSCSPISGHRSVSWYQQTPGQGLQFLFEYFSETQRNKGNFPGRFSGRQFSNSRSEMNVSTLELGDSALYLCASSPPQGSYEQYFGPGTRLTVT.

The chain uses TRBV7-8 and TRBJ2-7, with 7 bases fitting TRBD2. After removal of 4 bases from V and 2 bases from J, the junction contained 5 bases not matched to a gene. Germline CDR1 reads SGHVS; CDR2 reads FQNEAQ. This CDR3 contains 14 residues. The CDR3 region has the DNA TGTGCCAGCAGCTCAAGGGGAGGGGCCTACGAGCAGTACTTC. As protein: CASSSRGGAYEQYF.

The chain links TRBV5-5 to TRBJ2-5; D is uncertain. Looked up from germline, CDR1 is SGHKS and CDR2 is YYEKEE (reference sequence). The CDR3 sequence is 10 residues long. Trimming removed 5 bases at V and 2 bases at J, with 1 base between. The CDR3 protein is CASRQETQYF. Written as DNA, the CDR3 is TGTGCCAGCAGGCAAGAGACCCAGTACTTC.

The chain is built from TRBV2 and TRBJ2-7; 10 bases fit TRBD2. Looked up from germline, CDR1 is SNHLY and CDR2 is FYNNEI. With V trimmed by 2 bases and J by 7 bases, 8 bases remained unmatched. The CDR3 spans 15 residues. The CDR3 DNA reads TGTGCCAGCAGTGAAAGGCTAGCGGGAGCAGGGGAGCAGTACTTC. Protein sequence: CASSERLAGAGEQYF.

The chain uses TRBV7-2 and TRBJ2-2; D gene ambiguous. V was trimmed by 4 bases and J by 2 bases, leaving 11 bases between them. This CDR3 contains 15 residues. Germline CDR1 is SGHTA and CDR2 is FQGNSA. CDR3 bases: TGTGCCAGCAGCTCCGTGGGGTTTAACACCGGGGAGCTGTTTTTT. This codes for CASSSVGFNTGELFF.

The rearrangement joins TRBV10-1 to TRBJ2-7, with D perhaps TRBD1 (7 bases). This CDR3 has 17 residues. V was shortened by 5 bases and J by 0 bases, with 20 bases between the two germline ends. Germline assignment: CDR1 WNHNN and CDR2 SYGVQD (reference sequence). The CDR3 loop reads CASSPTGGTASSYEQYF. In DNA form, the CDR3 reads TGCGCCAGCAGTCCCACCGGCGGGACAGCCAGCTCCTACGAGCAGTACTTC.

This clone showed up just a few times. This rearrangement joins TRBV7-9 to TRBJ2-2, with TRBD2 matching 12 bases. The ends lost 4 bases at V and 6 bases at J; junction bases unmatched: 3. In germline, CDR1 is SEHNR, CDR2 FQNEAQ (reference sequence). The length of the CDR3 is 15 residues. CDR3 DNA sequence: TGTGCCAGCAGCTCCCTAGCGGGAGGGCCCGGGGAGCTGTTTTTT. This translates into CASSSLAGGPGELFF.

The chain combines TRBV11-2 with TRBJ1-1, with 7 bases identical to TRBD1. The V gene's germline CDR1 is SGHAT and CDR2 FQNNGV. Trimming took 5 bases from V and 4 from J; bases not matched to a gene: 4. The CDR3 is 13 residues long. CDR3 residues: CASSRGLATEAFF. DNA for the CDR3: TGTGCCAGCAGCAGGGGGCTGGCCACTGAAGCTTTCTTT.

This clone showed up just once. V usage is TRBV6-6 and J usage is TRBJ2-5; D might be TRBD1 (6 bases). The CDR3 loop spans 13 amino acids. Germline loops: CDR1 MNHNY, CDR2 SVGAGI (reference sequence). Deletions cut 4 bases from V and 4 bases from J, with 10 bases between. The CDR3 DNA reads as TGTGCCAGCAGTTGGTTGGGGGCAGAGACCCAGTACTTC. This encodes CASSWLGAETQYF.

This chain uses TRBV7-8 with TRBJ2-3, with 11 bases fitting TRBD2. V was clipped by 4 bases and J by 2 bases; unmatched bases: 5. The length of the CDR3 is 16 residues. Germline CDR1 reads SGHVS; CDR2 reads FQNEAQ. In DNA, the CDR3 is TGTGCCAGCAGCTCTGGACTAGCGGGCTACACAGATACGCAGTATTTT. Its translation is CASSSGLAGYTDTQYF.